The next 9 T cell receptor beta chains were all read from a single sample in a study of OX40 agonist ivuxolimab in advanced cancers. Measured with immunoSEQ multiplex PCR; TCRdb has only the in-frame clones, and not every one. The sample consists of almost 35,000 clones, under 90% of them appearing once. Source: CD4+ or CD8+ T cells sorted from blood, taken in a trial of the OX40 agonist ivuxolimab. These receptors originate from an adult with an advanced solid tumor such as melanoma, head and neck, liver or kidney cancer.

This clone was observed once. The V call is TRBV5-8, the J call TRBJ2-5, with D tentatively TRBD2 (7 bases). CDR1 SGHTS and CDR2 YDEGEE come from the germline V gene. The ends were cut back, 1 base at V and 2 bases at J, with 12 bases in the middle. The CDR3 sequence is 15 residues long. DNA of the CDR3: TGTGCCAGCAGCTTGCGGGGGAGGGGGCAAGAGACCCAGTACTTC. It codes for CASSLRGRGQETQYF.

J is TRBJ1-1 and V is TRBV16; D may be TRBD1 (6 bases). V was trimmed by 0 bases and J by 5 bases, leaving 10 bases between them. Germline V gene sequence: CDR1 KGHSY, CDR2 FQNENV. The CDR3 loop spans 14 amino acids. For the CDR3, the DNA is TGTGCCAGCAGCCAATCCCTAGGGGGGACTGAAGCTTTCTTT. The encoded protein is CASSQSLGGTEAFF.

This chain uses TRBV7-2 with TRBJ2-7, with D possibly matching TRBD1 (6 bases). Germline loops: CDR1 SGHTA, CDR2 FQGNSA. V lost 3 bases and J 0 bases, leaving 9 bases between the germline ends. CDR3 length equals 14 residues. The CDR3 bases are TGTGCCAGCAGCTTTCAGGGGAGCTCCTACGAGCAGTACTTC. This gives the protein CASSFQGSSYEQYF.

V gene TRBV6-6 combines with J gene TRBJ1-4, with D perhaps matching TRBD1 (6 bases). This CDR3 region has 16 residues. Germline assignment: CDR1 MNHNY and CDR2 SVGAGI (reference sequence). The ends were cut back, 4 bases at V and 8 bases at J, with 20 bases in the middle. The CDR3 spells CASSSRTDLWREKLFF. The CDR3 region has the DNA TGTGCCAGCAGTTCCAGGACAGATTTGTGGAGAGAAAAACTGTTTTTT.

This chain connects TRBV6-4 to TRBJ1-2, with D perhaps matching TRBD1 (6 bases). Germline V gene data show CDR1 as MRHNA and CDR2 as SNTAGT. The length of the CDR3 is 14 residues. Trimming took off 6 bases at V and 4 bases at J, with 15 bases between the two ends. The CDR3 bases are TGTGCCAGCAGGGACAGCCTACCTCCCTATGGCTACACCTTC. Translating it yields CASRDSLPPYGYTF.

Notes on this clone: Other DNA sequences of this sample code for an identical CDR3. This rearrangement joins TRBV9 to TRBJ2-2; TRBD2 aligns across 11 bases. Germline V gene sequence: CDR1 SGDLS, CDR2 YYNGEE. V lost 3 bases, J lost 4 bases, and 5 bases stayed unmatched. The CDR3 runs 16 residues. CDR3: CASSAQGLAATGELFF. DNA of the CDR3: TGTGCCAGCAGCGCGCAGGGACTAGCGGCCACCGGGGAGCTGTTTTTT.

The rearrangement joins TRBV7-6 to TRBJ2-7, with D possibly TRBD1 on 6 matching bases. CDR1 and CDR2 (germline): SGHVS, FNYEAQ. With 4 bases removed from V and 9 bases from J, the gap between germline ends came to 16 bases. The CDR3 contains 13 residues. DNA of the CDR3: TGTGCCAGCAGCTCCTGGGACAAAAAAGGGCAGTACTTC. Translated: CASSSWDKKGQYF.

The gene calls are TRBV9 and TRBJ1-2; D unresolved. This CDR3 spans 11 amino acids. Trimming removed 6 bases from V and 9 bases from J, with 12 bases in between. Germline V lookup: CDR1 SGDLS, CDR2 YYNGEE. The CDR3 DNA reads as TGTGCCAGCAACGGATTACTGCGCTACACCTTC. Protein product: CASNGLLRYTF.

This chain uses TRBV7-2 with TRBJ2-7; 9 bases align to TRBD1. Trimming removed 2 bases from V and 0 bases from J; junction bases left unmatched: 11. There are 18 residues in the CDR3. From germline, CDR1 is SGHTA and CDR2 FQGNSA. The CDR3 spells CASSLQIRTGASSYEQYF. CDR3 DNA sequence: TGTGCCAGCAGCTTACAGATCCGGACAGGGGCCAGCTCCTACGAGCAGTACTTC.